The 18 T cell receptor beta chains below were found in one sample sequenced in a study of cytomegalovirus exposure and HLA in healthy donors. Sequencing was performed with immunoSEQ multiplex PCR; in TCRdb, only in-frame clones are kept and a portion is missing. The table includes some 140,000 clones, roughly nine tenths detected once. Material for sequencing was PBMCs. Every receptor here comes from a man in his late teens or twenties in good health and CMV-seronegative.

This chain joins TRBV2 and TRBJ2-3; 7 bases are a match to TRBD2. The germline V gene encodes CDR1 SNHLY and CDR2 FYNNEI. The trim removed 11 bases at V and 5 bases at J, leaving 10 bases unmatched. The CDR3 totals 13 residues. CDR3 DNA: TGTGCCTCCCAGCCGGGGGGAAGAGATACGCAGTATTTT. Protein: CASQPGGRDTQYF.

The chain links TRBV11-2 to TRBJ2-1; TRBD2 aligns across 10 bases. Unmatched junction bases numbered 10, after V lost 3 bases and J lost 8 bases. The CDR3 totals 16 residues. CDR1 and CDR2 (germline): SGHAT, FQNNGV. For the CDR3, the DNA is TGTGCCAGCAGCTTGGGGGCGGGAGCGGGAGGGGATGAGCAGTTCTTC. Its translation: CASSLGAGAGGDEQFF. Complete variable domain (other parts from reference TRBV11-2 and TRBJ2-1): EAGVAQSPRYKIIEKRQSVAFWCNPISGHATLYWYQQILGQGPKLLIQFQNNGVVDDSQLPKDRFSAERLKGVDSTLKIQPAKLEDSAVYLCASSLGAGAGGDEQFFGPGTRLTVL.

This chain connects TRBV6-5 to TRBJ2-1; 14 bases match TRBD2. After removal of 6 bases from V and 5 bases from J, the junction contained 3 bases not matched to a gene. Per the germline V gene, CDR1 is MNHEY and CDR2 is SVGAGI. The CDR3 covers 15 residues. CDR3 bases: TGTGCCAGCAGAGGACTAGCGGGGGGCGACAATGAGCAGTTCTTC. Residues: CASRGLAGGDNEQFF.

This rearrangement joins TRBV19 to TRBJ1-1; 11 nucleotides agree with TRBD1. V was pared by 5 bases and J by 1 base, with 9 bases of the junction left unmatched. The CDR3 sequence is 17 residues long. Germline V gene data show CDR1 as LNHDA and CDR2 as SQIVND (reference sequence). CDR3 nucleotide sequence: TGTGCCAGTAGTCGGACAGGGGGCTTACTGACGAACACTGAAGCTTTCTTT. Translating gives CASSRTGGLLTNTEAFF.

This clone was detected only a few times. The chain is built from TRBV6-5 and TRBJ2-7, with D possibly matching TRBD2 (6 bases). This CDR3 has 16 residues. CDR1 and CDR2 from the germline V gene are MNHEY and SVGAGI. Trimming left V 0 bases short and J 2 bases short, with 14 bases between. The CDR3 bases are TGTGCCAGCAGTTACTCCTCGGGGGAAGCGACCTACGAGCAGTACTTC. Residues: CASSYSSGEATYEQYF.

The chain recombines TRBV9 with TRBJ1-2; 12 bases agree with TRBD1. CDR1 is SGDLS, CDR2 YYNGEE, per germline. V lost 4 bases to trimming and J lost 8 bases; unmatched junction nucleotides: 15. The CDR3 contains 17 residues. CDR3 protein: CASSPSGTGGLGNGYTF. The CDR3 region has the DNA TGTGCCAGCAGCCCCTCCGGGACAGGGGGCTTAGGTAACGGCTACACCTTC. Together with reference TRBV9 and TRBJ1-2, the CDR3 gives the full variable domain: DSGVTQTPKHLITATGQRVTLRCSPRSGDLSVYWYQQSLDQGLQFLIQYYNGEERAKGNILERFSAQQFPDLHSELNLSSLELGDSALYFCASSPSGTGGLGNGYTFGSGTRLTVV.

The CDR3 nucleotides are TGTGCCAGCAGAAACCTAGCGGGAGGAACCTACAATGAGCAGTTCTTC. Protein sequence: CASRNLAGGTYNEQFF. The J gene is TRBJ2-1, the V gene TRBV28; 11 nucleotides align to TRBD2. Trimming removed 6 bases from V and 2 bases from J; junction bases left unmatched: 6. CDR1 MDHEN and CDR2 SYDVKM come from the germline V gene. This CDR3 has 16 amino acids.

The gene calls are TRBV19 and TRBJ2-5, with a weak D call TRBD1 (9 bases). Per the germline V gene, CDR1 is LNHDA and CDR2 is SQIVND (reference sequence). The CDR3 loop spans 14 amino acids. V was trimmed by 9 bases and J by 5 bases, leaving 19 bases between them. CDR3 protein: CASSVSGTGETQYF. The DNA for the CDR3 is TGTGCCAGCAGTGTTAGCGGGACAGGGGAGACCCAGTACTTC.

The rearrangement links TRBV5-8 to TRBJ1-2; TRBD1 matches 7 bases. The CDR3 covers 12 residues. The trim removed 5 bases at V and 5 bases at J, leaving 3 bases unmatched. Germline assignment: CDR1 SGHTS and CDR2 YDEGEE. The CDR3 nucleotides read TGTGCCAGCAGGAAGGGACAGTATGGCTACACCTTC. Translated: CASRKGQYGYTF.

The rearrangement uses TRBV18 and TRBJ2-1; no definite D call. Per germline, CDR1 KGHSH and CDR2 LQKENI. The CDR3 loop spans 15 amino acids. Trimming cost V 3 bases and J 0 bases, with 9 bases left between them. CDR3 in DNA: TGTGCCAGCTCACCGACTTCTAGCTCCTACAATGAGCAGTTCTTC. Translating gives CASSPTSSSYNEQFF.

The chain joins TRBV15 to TRBJ2-3; 7 positions agree with TRBD2. CDR3 size: 13 residues. Germline V gene data show CDR1 as LNHNV and CDR2 as YYDKDF (reference sequence). V dropped 7 bases and J dropped 4; count of bases not matched to a gene: 5. The CDR3 DNA reads TGTGCCACCAAGCGGGGTATACCAGATACGCAGTATTTT. Protein: CATKRGIPDTQYF.

This sequence joins TRBV5-6 and TRBJ2-7; 9 positions agree with TRBD1. This CDR3 has 13 residues. From germline, CDR1 is SGHDT and CDR2 YYEEEE. With 6 bases clipped from V and 5 bases from J, the junction kept 6 bases outside the gene matches. The chain's CDR3 is CASTLQGANEQYF. Written as DNA, the CDR3 is TGTGCCAGCACCCTACAGGGGGCCAACGAGCAGTACTTC. Drawing the rest from reference TRBV5-6 and TRBJ2-7, the complete variable domain is DAGVTQSPTHLIKTRGQQVTLRCSPKSGHDTVSWYQQALGQGPQFIFQYYEEEERQRGNFPDRFSGHQFPNYSSELNVNALLLGDSALYLCASTLQGANEQYFGPGTRLTVT.

This clone was observed a single time. The V gene is TRBV2, the J gene TRBJ2-7; TRBD2 is a possible D gene (5 bases). This CDR3 contains 10 residues. Per the germline V gene, CDR1 is SNHLY and CDR2 is FYNNEI. V was cut by 6 bases and J by 11 bases, with 11 bases left in between. The DNA of the CDR3 is TGTGCCAGCAGAAGGGAGACCGAGTACTTC. Translated, it gives CASRRETEYF.

This chain links TRBV7-9 with TRBJ2-7; D not certain. Germline V lookup: CDR1 SEHNR, CDR2 FQNEAQ (reference sequence). Trimming removed 3 bases at V and 3 bases at J, with 15 bases between. The CDR3 runs to 15 residues. The CDR3 reads CASSFSDSRDYEQYF. In DNA form, the CDR3 reads TGTGCCAGCAGCTTTAGTGACTCGAGAGACTACGAGCAGTACTTC. The full variable domain, its missing parts supplied by reference TRBV7-9 and TRBJ2-7, is DTGVSQNPRHKITKRGQNVTFRCDPISEHNRLYWYRQTLGQGPEFLTYFQNEAQLEKSRLLSDRFSAERPKGSFSTLEIQRTEQGDSAMYLCASSFSDSRDYEQYFGPGTRLTVT.

This clone has a single count. V is TRBV28 and J is TRBJ2-1; D is undetermined. V shed 5 bases and J shed 4 bases, with 9 bases lying between them. The CDR3 runs 13 residues. Germline CDR1 is MDHEN and CDR2 is SYDVKM. CDR3 DNA: TGTGCCAGCAGTCCCGCTAGTTACAATGAGCAGTTCTTC. Protein product: CASSPASYNEQFF.

The V and J genes are TRBV5-4 and TRBJ2-4; D perhaps matches TRBD2 (5 bases). V was cut by 0 bases and J by 6 bases, with 13 bases left in between. Germline V lookup: CDR1 SGHNT, CDR2 YYREEE (reference sequence). The CDR3 length is 15 residues. CDR3 DNA sequence: TGTGCCAGCAGCTTGGCCGCGGGCAAGGGAAACATTCAGTACTTC. It yields the protein CASSLAAGKGNIQYF.

The count of this clone is one. V gene TRBV27 combines with J gene TRBJ1-1, with 8 nucleotides matching TRBD1. The germline V gene encodes CDR1 MNHEY and CDR2 SMNVEV (reference sequence). The CDR3 is made up of 13 amino acids. Trimming at V came to 6 bases and at J to 4 bases, leaving 4 bases not matched to a gene. CDR3 region: CASRFTGGTEAFF. In DNA, the CDR3 is TGTGCCAGCAGATTTACAGGGGGCACTGAAGCTTTCTTT.

This chain links TRBV7-6 with TRBJ1-4; D is unclear. The V and J ends lost 4 bases and 0 bases respectively, with 21 bases between them. The CDR3 is 19 residues long. Germline V gene data show CDR1 as SGHVS and CDR2 as FNYEAQ. The CDR3 DNA follows: TGTGCCAGCAGCTCCATAGGGAATAAAGGAGGAACAACTAATGAAAAACTGTTTTTT. This encodes CASSSIGNKGGTTNEKLFF.